This TCR beta chain was documented in a study of shared clonotypes between healthy human individuals. Study-level information: Three plates were used per donor for CD4 naive, three for CD4 memory, two for CD8 naive and one for CD8 memory.

Splitting the CD4+ cells yielded a CD45RA+ naive subset and a CD45RA-negative memory subset. Method: immunoSEQ multiplex PCR; TCRdb's copy keeps in-frame clones and lacks some. The sample shows about 1 million clones, about 80% of them seen only once. In this sample, this clone turned up a few times. The antigen is undetermined. Other nucleotide sequences from this sample produce the same CDR3. Per germline, CDR1 SNHLY and CDR2 FYNNEI. Trimming took off 5 bases at V and 1 base at J, with 3 bases between the two ends. There are 11 residues in the CDR3. Study results and limitations: Memory subsets generally showed smaller estimated richness than naive subsets did. Clonotype sharing across a few donors was observed for 4.5% to 6.5% of naive CD4 clonotypes.

Sample: memory CD4+ T cells sorted from blood. Documented subset: CD45RA-negative fraction. J is TRBJ2-7 and V is TRBV2, with no clear D. The receptor comes from a young man in good health. CDR3 region: CASSPSYEQYF. The CDR3 DNA reads TGTGCCAGCAGTCCATCCTACGAGCAGTACTTC.